What follows describes a single T cell receptor (beta chain). The data were taken from a study of blood T cell repertoires in COVID-19. Original processing notes: Estimates of nucleated cell counts were drawn from the amplification of reference gene primers. The assay was immunoSEQ multiplex PCR, and TCRdb's table has in-frame clones only and misses some. V and J calls and clone size are as listed in that table; D and trimming were resolved from the DNA. The sample lists approximately 71,000 clones, about 86% seen once, with more than 3.5% in the top ten. The CDR3 covers 15 residues. Per the germline V gene, CDR1 is LGHDT and CDR2 is YNNKEL (reference sequence). V gave up 5 bases and J gave up 7 bases; unmatched junction bases: 8.

This receptor was taken from a man in his fifties or sixties with acute or convalescent COVID-19. V and J are TRBV3-1 (or the pseudogene TRBV3-2) and TRBJ1-6, with 7 bases fitting TRBD1. Material: peripheral blood. CDR3 amino acids: CASSYPGQRNSPLHF. The CDR3 DNA follows: TGTGCCAGCAGCTACCCGGGACAGCGGAATTCACCCCTCCACTTT.